This TCR beta chain stems from a study of T cells in Graves' hyperthyroidism and ophthalmopathy (dated by TCRdb to the late 2010s). Notes on the research overall: Peripheral blood was sampled at the time of initial diagnosis, prior to any treatment. The roughly 91 discovery patients were randomly split 7:3 into training and test sets. TCR V-J signatures able to tell the groups apart were searched for in a discovery cohort of 100 patients, of whom about 40 had Graves' ophthalmopathy and 55 to 65 had stable Graves' hyperthyroidism. According to the paper, TCR Vbeta CDR3 sequencing was carried out on over 130 peripheral blood samples, which came from approximately 41 ophthalmopathy, 70 to 80 hyperthyroidism and 17 progressor patients. Thyroid tissue and blood T-cell repertoires from roughly 6 Graves' hyperthyroidism patients were also compared in the study. Following sampling, methimazole starting at 30 mg daily was given to hyperthyroidism patients, and high-dose intravenous methylprednisolone was given to ophthalmopathy patients. An independent validation cohort of fewer than 20 hyperthyroidism patients and 17 patients who later progressed to ophthalmopathy tested prospective prediction of ophthalmopathy.

Overall results and qualifications from the work: No statistical method was used to fix the sample size in advance, and group allocation was not hidden from the investigators. In validation, progression to ophthalmopathy was predicted by the model with around 71% sensitivity and 72% to 85% specificity, a median of about 6.4 months before onset. Most expanded thyroid clonotypes (frequency above 0.001) were also detected in blood, suggesting blood repertoires may reflect thyroid immune responses. A 13 V-J signature model separated ophthalmopathy from stable hyperthyroidism, with about 88% sensitivity and just under 84% specificity in cross-validation and 80%/75% in testing.

TCR beta CDR3 regions were amplified from RNA transcripts. The TCR CDR3 was subjected to a first round of RT-PCR using the HTBI primer set and the Qiagen OneStep RT-PCR kit. A second multiplex PCR round built the libraries, followed by size selection and purification. Libraries were sequenced paired-end with 100 bp reads on an Illumina HiSeq2000. Regarding the original processing steps: Raw data were processed with SOAPnuke, discarding reads with adapters, uncalled bases, mean Phred below 15, or no exact constant-primer or identifier match. High-quality paired reads were merged using COPE v1.2.5, and each unique nucleotide sequence was defined as a clonotype. Clonotypes were aligned to IMGT TRBV, TRBD and TRBJ reference segments using MiTCR v1.1. Only V-J combinations with frequency above 0.0001, covering about 99% of repertoires, were analysed. The TCS score was defined as the ratio of F50 (clonal expansion) to E x V (chaos), calculated using BLOSUM62-based TCRdist between CDR3 peptides within each V-J. Welch's t-statistics and random forest reduced 514 V-J features to 10 to 15, which were used in a naive Bayes classifier (R e1071). TCRdb ran its own pipeline on the public reads, namely fastp trimming at Q25 and MiXCR clone calling, and kept in-frame beta chains. Every distinct CDR3 protein forms one entry, paired with its most common genes and DNA. TCRdb, not the original authors, processed these V and J calls. In this sample the table shows around 350,000 distinct CDR3 sequences, approximately 14% of which occur a single time. Of the sample, 15% to 20% falls within the top ten clones.

This clonotype was picked up many times. Its antigen is unknown. No base quality values were provided; no much bigger clone lies one nucleotide off. The CDR1 and CDR2 encoded by the germline V gene (reference sequence) are MNHEY and SMNVEV. There are 15 amino acids in the CDR3, from cysteine to phenylalanine inclusive. The sequence is cut down to CDR3 DNA, 45 bases in frame from base 1. V lost 6 bases and J lost 0 bases; the stretch between them is 12 bases long. In the ophthalmopathy patients, disease was moderately to severely active, with a Clinical Activity Score of 3 or more, a NOSPECS grade of 4 or more, and a duration of less than 3 months. Any patient with an uncontrolled infection, another autoimmune disease, pregnancy or lactation was excluded. Diagnoses were established on the basis of clinical symptoms, serum thyroxine and TRAb, thyroid ultrasound, and orbital computed tomography. PBMCs were separated from around 9.1 ml of fresh peripheral blood using Ficoll-Paque density gradient centrifugation. Total RNA was extracted with Trizol reagent, and quality was checked on an Agilent 2100 Bioanalyzer.

This receptor chain uses TRBV27 and TRBJ2-1; the D gene identity is not certain. The receptor was isolated from a woman aged 30 to 39 with Graves' ophthalmopathy. Input material: blood. CDR3 region: CASRSSRSSYNEQFF. The bases are TGTGCCAGCAGATCCTCCCGTAGCTCCTACAATGAGCAGTTCTTC.